Listed here is a single TCR beta chain. This sample is part of a study of cytomegalovirus exposure and HLA in healthy donors. With 60 Vbeta and 13 Jbeta primers, the PCR was carried out. Sequencing was performed with immunoSEQ multiplex PCR; in TCRdb, only in-frame clones are kept and a portion is missing. Of 200,000 to 250,000 clones listed, under 90% are singletons. The sample taken for sequencing was PBMCs. The receptor was isolated from a human donor in good health.

CDR3 loop: CASSLDWGLLGYTF. CDR3 DNA sequence: TGTGCCAGCAGCTTGGATTGGGGGCTTCTTGGCTACACCTTC. This chain connects TRBV5-6 to TRBJ1-2, with D possibly being TRBD1 (6 bases). V was clipped by 0 bases and J by 7 bases, with 13 bases between them. The CDR3 totals 14 residues. Per the germline V gene, CDR1 is SGHDT and CDR2 is YYEEEE.